Presented here are 4 T cell receptor beta chains from one specimen sequenced in a study of CD8 T cells in ankylosing spondylitis. TCRdb re-called the 5' RACE reads with MiXCR, one entry per CDR3 protein. The repertoire holds around 75,000 distinct CDR3 sequences, with over 4% as singletons. What was sequenced was blood, either unsorted or a sorted T cell fraction (not recorded which). The receptors were sampled from a male donor with ankylosing spondylitis or in good health (not recorded which).

Many counts were recorded for this clonotype. The chain joins TRBV5-1 to TRBJ1-5, with a possible D match to TRBD1 (6 bases). This CDR3 contains 15 residues. Trimming removed 5 bases at V and 0 bases at J, with 12 bases between. In germline, CDR1 is SGHRS, CDR2 YFSETQ. This CDR3 is CASSEGGGSNQPQHF. As DNA, the CDR3 is TGCGCCAGCAGTGAAGGGGGAGGTAGCAATCAGCCCCAGCATTTT.

There are a few counts of this clonotype. This chain joins TRBV28 and TRBJ2-3; a weak D match, TRBD2 (5 bases). The CDR3 length is 16 residues. CDR1 is MDHEN and CDR2 is SYDVKM in the germline V gene. V was clipped by 6 bases and J by 1 base, with 17 bases between them. The CDR3 protein is CASSAPGRAGTDTQYF. In DNA, the CDR3 is TGTGCCAGCAGCGCCCCCGGTCGAGCGGGCACAGATACGCAGTATTTT.

The chain combines TRBV7-9 with TRBJ1-2; no definite D call. Germline V gene data show CDR1 as SEHNR and CDR2 as FQNEAQ (reference sequence). V was clipped by 3 bases and J by 2 bases, with 7 bases between them. This CDR3 comprises 13 residues. The CDR3 sequence is CASSFGGNYGYTF. DNA of the CDR3: TGTGCCAGCAGCTTCGGCGGGAACTATGGCTACACCTTC.

In its sample, this clonotype was seen many times. The chain couples TRBV12-3 or TRBV12-4 to TRBJ2-5, with 7 bases lining up with TRBD1. There are 13 residues in the CDR3. V was clipped by 6 bases and J by 3 bases; unmatched bases: 4. The CDR3 loop reads CASSSGTEETQYF. As DNA, the CDR3 is TGTGCCAGCAGCTCCGGGACAGAAGAGACCCAGTACTTC.